This T cell receptor (beta chain) was obtained from a study of shared clonotypes between healthy human individuals. Points from the study as a whole: How much donors shared clonotypes was expected to be affected by sequencing depth. Estimated clonotype richness was generally higher in naive than memory subsets. Since donors were few, the genetic and exposure-history diversity represented was limited.

Regarding this clone: Its specificity is unknown.

Under the authors' procedure: ImmunoSEQ output lacked quality scores and full-length reads, limiting matched filtering. Data came from immunoSEQ multiplex PCR; TCRdb stores just in-frame clones and leaves some out. Clone size and V and J calls were adopted from that table, with D and trimming inferred from the DNA. The data hold more than 2,000,000 clones, with approximately 95% observed a single time. The CDR3 length is 14 residues. V dropped 3 bases and J dropped 2 bases, with 10 bases sitting between them. The germline gives CDR1 LNHDA, CDR2 SQIVND (reference sequence). The chain carries TRBV19 and TRBJ1-1; tentatively, D is TRBD1 (6 bases). The receptor's source is a man aged 18 to 30 in good health. Some clones in this sample may be carry-over from other donors' samples. The source material was naive CD4+ T cells from PBMCs. The subset: CD45RA+ positively selected. For the CDR3, the DNA is TGTGCCAGTAGTATGGACAGTCTAAACACTGAAGCTTTCTTT. It yields the protein CASSMDSLNTEAFF.